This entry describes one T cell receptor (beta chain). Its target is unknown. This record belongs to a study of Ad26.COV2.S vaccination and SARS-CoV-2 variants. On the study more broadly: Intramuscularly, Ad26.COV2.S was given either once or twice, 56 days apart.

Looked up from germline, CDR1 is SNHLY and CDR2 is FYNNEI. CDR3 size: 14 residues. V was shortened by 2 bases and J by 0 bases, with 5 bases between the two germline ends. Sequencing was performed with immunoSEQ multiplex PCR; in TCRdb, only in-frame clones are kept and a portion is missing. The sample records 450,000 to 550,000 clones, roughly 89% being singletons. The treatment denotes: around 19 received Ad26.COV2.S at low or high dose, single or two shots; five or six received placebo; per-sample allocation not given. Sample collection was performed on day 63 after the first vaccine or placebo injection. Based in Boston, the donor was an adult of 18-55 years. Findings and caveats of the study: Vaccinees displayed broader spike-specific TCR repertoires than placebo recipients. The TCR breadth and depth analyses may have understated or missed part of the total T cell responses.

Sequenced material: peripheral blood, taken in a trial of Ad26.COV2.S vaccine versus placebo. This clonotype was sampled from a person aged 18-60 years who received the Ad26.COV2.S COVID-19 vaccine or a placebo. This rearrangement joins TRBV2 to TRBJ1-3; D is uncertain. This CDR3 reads CASSERSSGNTIYF. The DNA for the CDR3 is TGTGCCAGCAGTGAACGCAGCTCTGGAAACACCATATATTTT.